A selection of T cell receptor beta chains follows, all from one sample in a study of graft-versus-host responses after intestinal transplantation. The assay was immunoSEQ multiplex PCR, and TCRdb's table has in-frame clones only and misses some. The data hold 90,000 to 150,000 clones, with about 95% observed a single time. These receptors are not linked to any known antigen. The sample here was unstimulated CD8+ T cells sorted from spleen or lymph node cells, taken before intestinal transplant. These receptor sequences come from a human donor who received an intestinal transplant. Each CDR3 is given with its conserved first and last residue.

cdr3_aa,v_call
CASSYSQGYEQYF,TRBV6-5
CASSIDGTGNEQYF,TRBV19
CASSQDRLAGGIVGELFF,TRBV4-1
CASSYSGGSPLHF,TRBV11-3
CASSPAGNEQFF,TRBV4-1
CAWSLGLGYEQYF,TRBV30
CASSQSLGDTYEQYF,TRBV6-6
CATSSRDRDVGTEAFF,TRBV15
CASSLRAYQRSYEQYF,TRBV21-1
CASRATSGRYSYEQYF,TRBV2
CSVEEADYEQYF,TRBV29-1
CASSAQLSRPYNEQFF,TRBV6-1
CASSSSRTSGSYEQYF,TRBV28
CASSYPTSGSRNEQYF,TRBV6-6
CAIRSEGNTEAFF,TRBV10-3
CATSFGLGYEQYF,TRBV15
CASSQGTSLSYEQYF,TRBV6-5
CASSLRLDSYEQYF,TRBV7-7
CASKVTASYEQYF,TRBV2
CASSWEHEQFF,TRBV28
CASSPLAGGGNEQFF,TRBV7-8
CASSLGGSYNEQFF,TRBV27
CASSYSGVGAGNTIYF,TRBV6-5
CASSSTGGGGEQYF,TRBV7-6
CASSLGGTSYEQYF,TRBV5-6
CASSLIPAVVRYEQYF,TRBV14
CASSSTYRGIRKNIQYF,TRBV7-9
CASRIRGNTEAFF,TRBV28
CASSYSGDEQYF,TRBV6-5
CASRTTMTGGSQDNEQFF,TRBV28
CASSFLGLAGIFDTQYF,TRBV7-9
CASSPPADGYEQYF,TRBV18
CATSRDRTELYGYTF,TRBV15
CASSPDTVNYGYTF,TRBV16
CASSLAADTYEQYF,TRBV5-1
CSATLEEVNNEQFF,TRBV29-1
CASSYGLAESSSYNEQFF,TRBV13
CASSEKGLAGGKGNEQFF,TRBV9
CASSGGNTEAFF,TRBV2
CASSVARVNYGYTF,TRBV27
CASSLTDSGNTIYF,TRBV28
CASSVGTPQEQFF,TRBV5-4
CASSQGGTEQYF,TRBV5-6
CASQPQGDTEAFF,TRBV7-6
CASIQGSGELFF,TRBV19
CASSLYAEGGTPSRLGELFF,TRBV27
CASSVEQFLDSGNTIYF,TRBV9
CASSLSLAGASTDTQYF,TRBV27
CSGDRENTEAFF,TRBV29-1
CASSIKGLPYEQYF,TRBV19
CASSFGQGANYEQYF,TRBV19
CASSLAAVATGSYEQYF,TRBV7-8
CASSEREGGGNEQFF,TRBV4-2
CASSRHRLAKNIQYF,TRBV19
CAISELWSTGGPTDTQYF,TRBV10-3
CATNGPDYGYTF,TRBV5-6
CASGVGASYYEQYF,TRBV28
CASSYGLGVRNEQFF,TRBV28
CAWSWGSRAEAFF,TRBV30
CASSPLEGKGFLEQFF,TRBV18